This T cell receptor (beta chain) originates from a study of blood T cell repertoires in COVID-19 (dated by TCRdb to about 2020). Broadly, across the study: Collaborator samples came from the United States, Italy and Spain and covered acute and convalescent phases of COVID-19. The samples were drawn from the first 160 participants of the ongoing ImmuneRACE study and from some 1,300 subjects provided by 6 global collaborators. A freely available public database, intended as a resource for researchers studying the immune response to SARS-CoV-2, is where the repertoires were released. The material from the prospective study consisted of cDNA or gDNA derived from T cells, B-cell-depleted T cells, or PBMCs. The sample metadata nearly always contained a de-identified subject ID, COVID-19 status, age in years and sex. Deeply sampled blood TCRbeta repertoires from subjects exposed to, actively infected with, or recovered from COVID-19 were included in the dataset. Where HLA class I and class II types were available, the types were taken from metadata supplied by the sample provider, not from assay-based typing.

About this clone: It has no known antigen specificity. Per-base qualities were not stored, and no clone one base away is much larger.

Study-level results and caveats: Clinical and demographic metadata were provided uncurated, with the amount varying by source and participant.

According to the germline V gene, CDR1 reads LGHNA and CDR2 reads YSLEER. The V and J ends are trimmed by 3 bases and 8 bases, leaving 16 bases between them. From cysteine to phenylalanine, the CDR3 is 15 amino acids long. Only CDR3 DNA is held: 45 bases, read in frame from base 1. TCRbeta CDR3 regions were amplified from genomic DNA by means of the immunoSEQ Assay, a bias-controlled multiplex PCR. The authors' pipeline ran thus. Nucleated cell counts per sample were estimated from amplification of reference gene primers within the assay. To quantify the absolute abundance of each unique TCRbeta CDR3 rearrangement, sequence reads were collapsed and filtered. For each sample, productive Simpson clonality was calculated as the square root of Simpson's diversity index across productive rearrangements. TCRdb holds this immuneACCESS table with in-frame rearrangements only. Some clones are missing; in checked studies, unresolved V genes explain under half, and the rest has no known cause. That table is the source of V, J and clone size, and D and trimming were worked out from the DNA. Present in this sample are fewer than 90,000 clones, about 85% of which were seen just once. The ten largest clones add up to roughly 3.9% of the sample.

Each collaborating institution followed its own protocols to collect whole blood in K2EDTA tubes. For TCRbeta analysis, collaborator samples were shipped as frozen whole blood, as isolated PBMCs, or as DNA extracted from either sample type. The sequence links TRBV4-3 to TRBJ1-4; the D gene is perhaps TRBD1, from 5 matching bases. Sequencing was carried out using peripheral blood. This clonotype was sampled from a man between 65 and 85 years old with active COVID-19. CDR3 reads: CASSQGGGWDEKLFF. At the DNA level, the sequence is TGCGCCAGCAGCCAGGGGGGAGGGTGGGACGAAAAACTGTTTTTT.